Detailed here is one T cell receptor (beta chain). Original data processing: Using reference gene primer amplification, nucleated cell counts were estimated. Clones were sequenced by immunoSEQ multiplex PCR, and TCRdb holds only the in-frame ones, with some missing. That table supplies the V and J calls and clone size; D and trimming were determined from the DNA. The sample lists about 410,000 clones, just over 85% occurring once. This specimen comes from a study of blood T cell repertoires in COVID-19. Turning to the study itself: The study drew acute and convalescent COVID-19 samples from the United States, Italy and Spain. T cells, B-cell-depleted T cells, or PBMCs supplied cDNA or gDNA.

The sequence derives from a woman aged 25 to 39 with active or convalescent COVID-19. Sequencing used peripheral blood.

The CDR3 region has the DNA TGTGCCAGCAGCACACTAGCGGGGGGGCCAGAGACCCAGTACTTC. This translates into CASSTLAGGPETQYF. The chain links TRBV7-2 to TRBJ2-5, with TRBD2 matching 13 bases. The CDR3 runs to 15 residues. Germline CDR1 reads SGHTA; CDR2 reads FQGNSA. V was pared by 5 bases and J by 4 bases, with 4 bases of the junction left unmatched.